Reported below is one T cell receptor beta chain. As yet, its antigen is unknown. CDR1 and CDR2 (germline): SGHDN, FVKESK. Trimming at V came to 8 bases and at J to 4 bases, leaving 4 bases not matched to a gene. The CDR3 has 13 amino acids. This entry belongs to a study of cytomegalovirus exposure and HLA in healthy donors. General study results and limits: It was reported that TCR beta sequences correctly inferred the HLA-A and HLA-B alleles for most subjects.

PCR was performed using 60 Vbeta and 13 Jbeta primers. Sequenced by immunoSEQ multiplex PCR; TCRdb stores in-frame clones only, minus some. Altogether under 200,000 clones are present, about 72% being singletons, with the ten largest covering over 1.2%. The chain couples TRBV14 to TRBJ2-3; TRBD2 matches at 9 bases. This clonotype was sampled from a girl between 5 and 17 years old in good health and CMV-seronegative. The source material was PBMCs. As DNA, the CDR3 is TGTGCCAGCGGACTAGCGTTGTCAGATACGCAGTATTTT. This encodes CASGLALSDTQYF.